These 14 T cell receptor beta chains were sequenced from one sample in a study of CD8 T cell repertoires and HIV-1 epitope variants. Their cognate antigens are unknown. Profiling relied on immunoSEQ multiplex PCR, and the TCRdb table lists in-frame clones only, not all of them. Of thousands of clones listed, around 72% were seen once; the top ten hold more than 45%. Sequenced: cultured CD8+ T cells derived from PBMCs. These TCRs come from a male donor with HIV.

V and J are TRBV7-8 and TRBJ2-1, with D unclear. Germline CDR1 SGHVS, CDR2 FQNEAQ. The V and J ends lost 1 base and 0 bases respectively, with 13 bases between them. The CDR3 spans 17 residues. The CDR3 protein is CASSLVIGRSSYNEQFF. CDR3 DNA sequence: TGTGCCAGCAGCTTAGTAATCGGCAGGTCCTCCTACAATGAGCAGTTCTTC. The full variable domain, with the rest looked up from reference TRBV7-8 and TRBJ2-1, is GAGVSQSPRYKVAKRGQDVALRCDPISGHVSLFWYQQALGQGPEFLTYFQNEAQLDKSGLPSDRFFAERPEGSVSTLKIQRTQQEDSAVYLCASSLVIGRSSYNEQFFGPGTRLTVL.

CDR3 DNA sequence: TGTGCCAGCAGCCCCACCACGACCCGGGGGGGCTCAGCAGATACGCAGTATTTT. This encodes CASSPTTTRGGSADTQYF. The V call is TRBV11-3, the J call TRBJ2-3, with 8 bases lining up with TRBD2. The CDR3 is 18 residues long. Unmatched junction bases numbered 17, after V lost 5 bases and J lost 4 bases. Germline lookup yields CDR1 SGHNT and CDR2 YENEEA.

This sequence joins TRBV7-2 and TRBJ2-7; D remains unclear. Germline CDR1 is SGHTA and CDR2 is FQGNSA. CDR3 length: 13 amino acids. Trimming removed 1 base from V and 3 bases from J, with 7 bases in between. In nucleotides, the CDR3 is TGTGCCAGCAGCTTAGGGACCGTCTACGAGCAGTACTTC. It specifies CASSLGTVYEQYF.

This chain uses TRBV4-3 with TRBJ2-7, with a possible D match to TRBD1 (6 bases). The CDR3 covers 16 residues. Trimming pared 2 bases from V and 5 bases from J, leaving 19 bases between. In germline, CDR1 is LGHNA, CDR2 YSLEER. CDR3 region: CASSQTRQVPWDEQYF. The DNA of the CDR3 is TGCGCCAGCAGCCAAACCCGACAGGTCCCCTGGGACGAGCAGTACTTC.

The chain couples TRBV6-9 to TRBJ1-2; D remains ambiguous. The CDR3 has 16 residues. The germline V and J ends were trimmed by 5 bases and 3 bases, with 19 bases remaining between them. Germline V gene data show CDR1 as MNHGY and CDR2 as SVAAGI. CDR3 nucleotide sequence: TGTGCCAGCAGTGAACTTCCACAAGACCTAGACTATGGCTACACCTTC. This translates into CASSELPQDLDYGYTF.

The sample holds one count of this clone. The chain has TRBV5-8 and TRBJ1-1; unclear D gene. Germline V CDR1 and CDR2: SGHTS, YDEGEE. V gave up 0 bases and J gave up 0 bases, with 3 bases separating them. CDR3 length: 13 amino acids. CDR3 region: CASSLDMNTEAFF. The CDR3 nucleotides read TGTGCCAGCAGCTTGGATATGAACACTGAAGCTTTCTTT.

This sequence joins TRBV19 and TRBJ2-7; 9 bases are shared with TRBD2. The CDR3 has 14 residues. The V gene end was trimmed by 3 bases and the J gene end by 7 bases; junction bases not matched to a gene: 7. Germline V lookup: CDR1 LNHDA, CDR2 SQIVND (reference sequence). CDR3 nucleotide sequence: TGTGCCAGTAGTATGGGGGTAGCGGGAGAAGAGCAGTACTTC. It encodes CASSMGVAGEEQYF.

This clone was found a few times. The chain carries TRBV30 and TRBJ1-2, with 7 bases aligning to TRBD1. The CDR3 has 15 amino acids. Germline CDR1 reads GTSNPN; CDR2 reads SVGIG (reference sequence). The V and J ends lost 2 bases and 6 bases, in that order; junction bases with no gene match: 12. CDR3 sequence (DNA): TGTGCCTGGAGTCAGGGTTATACAGGGGAGGATGGCTACACCTTC. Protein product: CAWSQGYTGEDGYTF.

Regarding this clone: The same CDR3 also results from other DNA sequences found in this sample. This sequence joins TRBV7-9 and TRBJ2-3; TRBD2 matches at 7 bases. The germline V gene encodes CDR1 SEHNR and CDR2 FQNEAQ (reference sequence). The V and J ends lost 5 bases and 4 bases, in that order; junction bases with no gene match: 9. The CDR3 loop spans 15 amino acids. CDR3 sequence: CASSGGAGIADTQYF. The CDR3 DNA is TGTGCCAGCAGCGGGGGAGCGGGAATCGCAGATACGCAGTATTTT.

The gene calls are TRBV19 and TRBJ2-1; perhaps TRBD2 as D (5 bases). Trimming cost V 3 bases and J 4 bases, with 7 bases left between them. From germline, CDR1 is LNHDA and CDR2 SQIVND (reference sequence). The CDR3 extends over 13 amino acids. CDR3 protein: CASSIGDYNEQFF. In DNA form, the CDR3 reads TGTGCCAGTAGTATCGGGGATTACAATGAGCAGTTCTTC.

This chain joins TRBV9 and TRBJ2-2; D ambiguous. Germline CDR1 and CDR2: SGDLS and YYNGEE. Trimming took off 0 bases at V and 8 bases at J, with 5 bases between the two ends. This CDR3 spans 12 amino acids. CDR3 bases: TGTGCCAGCAGCGTAGGGGGAGGGGAGCTGTTTTTT. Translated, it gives CASSVGGGELFF.

CDR3 coding DNA: TGTGCCAGCAGTTTATCCCGCTGGGGGACAGGAGACTACGAGCAGTACTTC. Translated: CASSLSRWGTGDYEQYF. The J gene is TRBJ2-7, the V gene TRBV28, with TRBD1 matching over 8 bases. Germline loops: CDR1 MDHEN, CDR2 SYDVKM. V gave up 1 base and J gave up 3 bases; unmatched junction bases: 11. This CDR3 is built from 17 residues.

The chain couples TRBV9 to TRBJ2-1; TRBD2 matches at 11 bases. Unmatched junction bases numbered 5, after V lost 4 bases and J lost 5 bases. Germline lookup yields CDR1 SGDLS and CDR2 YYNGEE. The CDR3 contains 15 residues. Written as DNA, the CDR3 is TGTGCCAGCAGCTCTAGCGGGGGGCCAAACAATGAGCAGTTCTTC. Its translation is CASSSSGGPNNEQFF.

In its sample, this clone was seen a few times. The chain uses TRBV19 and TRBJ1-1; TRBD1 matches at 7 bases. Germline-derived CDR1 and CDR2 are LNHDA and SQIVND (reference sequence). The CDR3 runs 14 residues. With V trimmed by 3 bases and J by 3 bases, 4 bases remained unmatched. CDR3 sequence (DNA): TGTGCCAGTAGTATCGGCAGGGGGGACACTGAAGCTTTCTTT. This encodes CASSIGRGDTEAFF.